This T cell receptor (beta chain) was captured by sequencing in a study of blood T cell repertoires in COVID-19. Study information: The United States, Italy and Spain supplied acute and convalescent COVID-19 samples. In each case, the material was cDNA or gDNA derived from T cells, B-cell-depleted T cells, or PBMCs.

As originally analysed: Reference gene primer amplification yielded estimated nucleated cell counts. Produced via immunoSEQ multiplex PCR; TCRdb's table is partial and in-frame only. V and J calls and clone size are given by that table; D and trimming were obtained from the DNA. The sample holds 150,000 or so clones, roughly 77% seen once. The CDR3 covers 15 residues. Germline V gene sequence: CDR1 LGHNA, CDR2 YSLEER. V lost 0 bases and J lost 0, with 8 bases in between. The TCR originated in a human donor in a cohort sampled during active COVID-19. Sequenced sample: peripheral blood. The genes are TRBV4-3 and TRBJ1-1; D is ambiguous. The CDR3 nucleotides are TGCGCCAGCAGCCAAGAGGGCAGGTTGAACACTGAAGCTTTCTTT. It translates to CASSQEGRLNTEAFF.